Listed here are 24 T cell receptor beta chains from one sample, sequenced in a study of shared T cell receptors in the human thymus. Assay used: immunoSEQ multiplex PCR; TCRdb lists only in-frame clones, some missing. The table has 500,000 to 850,000 clones, around 87% seen once; the top ten hold 0.0094%. These data were also filed under a second study, of human thymus T cells.

The sample consisted of thymocytes. All receptors derive from a boy younger than two with a congenital heart defect.

The chain has TRBV6-5 and TRBJ1-1; D might be TRBD1 (5 bases). The CDR3 is 13 amino acids. Trimming stripped 10 bases from V and 4 bases from J, with 16 bases between. Per germline, CDR1 MNHEY and CDR2 SVGAGI. This CDR3 reads CATSWGVGTEAFF. CDR3 DNA sequence: TGTGCCACCAGCTGGGGGGTGGGCACTGAAGCTTTCTTT.

The V and J genes are TRBV27 and TRBJ1-1, with a tentative D call TRBD1 (5 bases). Per germline, CDR1 MNHEY and CDR2 SMNVEV (reference sequence). Trimming shortened V by 5 bases and J by 5 bases, and 21 bases separated the two germline ends. The CDR3 length is 16 residues. This chain's CDR3 is CASSRSVPGVRTEAFF. The CDR3 bases are TGTGCCAGCAGTCGCTCCGTTCCGGGGGTGCGGACTGAAGCTTTCTTT.

The chain is built from TRBV6-5 and TRBJ2-7; tentative D call: TRBD1 (6 bases). The V gene's germline CDR1 is MNHEY and CDR2 SVGAGI. V lost 4 bases to trimming and J lost 3 bases, with 19 bases between them. The CDR3 is 16 residues long. CDR3 in DNA: TGTGCCAGCAGTTCACACAGGGTAAGGACCGTCTACGAGCAGTACTTC. It codes for CASSSHRVRTVYEQYF.

The rearrangement links TRBV7-8 to TRBJ2-5, with 8 nucleotides matching TRBD1. This CDR3 has 16 amino acids. The ends lost 6 bases at V and 0 bases at J; junction bases unmatched: 9. Germline values: CDR1 SGHVS, CDR2 FQNEAQ. The CDR3 protein is CASSSSQGAYQETQYF. The CDR3 coding sequence is TGTGCCAGCAGTTCCTCTCAGGGGGCGTACCAAGAGACCCAGTACTTC.

This rearrangement joins TRBV6-6 to TRBJ2-7; D is ambiguous. CDR3 length equals 14 residues. V lost 0 bases, J lost 3 bases, and 9 bases lay in between. CDR1 is MNHNY and CDR2 is SVGAGI in the germline V gene (reference sequence). This CDR3 reads CASSYSKPYYEQYF. DNA for the CDR3: TGTGCCAGCAGTTACTCGAAACCCTACTACGAGCAGTACTTC.

The V and J genes are TRBV4-3 and TRBJ1-1; D gene unclear. V lost 1 base and J 9 bases, leaving 9 bases between the germline ends. Germline V CDR1 and CDR2: LGHNA, YSLEER. The CDR3 contains 12 residues. The CDR3 region has the DNA TGCGCCAGCAGCCAAGTTGGCGGGAAAGCTTTCTTT. It translates to CASSQVGGKAFF.

The chain couples TRBV5-1 to TRBJ2-1; 13 nucleotides line up with TRBD2. V lost 0 bases and J lost 7; bases outside the gene matches: 10. Germline CDR1 reads SGHRS; CDR2 reads YFSETQ. The CDR3 consists of 18 residues. The CDR3 reads CASSLANRTSGSGNEQFF. As DNA, the CDR3 is TGCGCCAGCAGCTTGGCCAACCGGACTAGCGGGAGTGGGAATGAGCAGTTCTTC.

As for this clone: The same CDR3 also results from other DNA sequences found in this sample. The chain combines TRBV7-4 with TRBJ2-2; 7 bases are shared with TRBD1. CDR3 length: 16 amino acids. After removal of 3 bases from V and 0 bases from J, the junction contained 4 bases not matched to a gene. The germline V gene encodes CDR1 SGHVT and CDR2 SQSDAQ. The CDR3 sequence is CASSLPGQPNTGELFF. The CDR3 region has the DNA TGTGCCAGCAGCTTGCCGGGACAGCCGAACACCGGGGAGCTGTTTTTT.

CDR3 nucleotide sequence: TGTGCCAGCAGCGTAGACCCGCGGGACTTTGATGAAAAACTGTTTTTT. It translates to CASSVDPRDFDEKLFF. V and J are TRBV9 and TRBJ1-4; maybe TRBD1 (5 bases). Germline values: CDR1 SGDLS, CDR2 YYNGEE. CDR3 length: 16 residues. The V end was cut by 0 bases, the J end by 6 bases, with 15 bases between.

V is TRBV7-2 and J is TRBJ2-7; D unresolved. Trimming pared 3 bases from V and 6 bases from J, leaving 9 bases between. The CDR3 sequence is 12 residues long. Per germline, CDR1 SGHTA and CDR2 FQGNSA. Here the CDR3 reads CASSLNEFEQYF. In nucleotides, the CDR3 is TGTGCCAGCAGCTTGAACGAGTTCGAGCAGTACTTC.

J is TRBJ1-3 and V is TRBV10-1, with a weak D call TRBD1 (5 bases). Per the germline V gene, CDR1 is WNHNN and CDR2 is SYGVQD (reference sequence). The CDR3 covers 15 residues. Trimming removed 8 bases from V and 3 bases from J, with 17 bases in between. As DNA, the CDR3 is TGCGCCAGCGGGGCCATCCGAGACAATGGAAACACCATATATTTT. Protein: CASGAIRDNGNTIYF.

The chain is built from TRBV9 and TRBJ2-7; tentatively, D is TRBD2 (6 bases). The ends were cut back, 0 bases at V and 6 bases at J, with 10 bases in the middle. The CDR3 contains 13 residues. Looked up from germline, CDR1 is SGDLS and CDR2 is YYNGEE. The CDR3 sequence: CASSVEPGVEQYF. The DNA of the CDR3 is TGTGCCAGCAGCGTAGAGCCGGGAGTCGAGCAGTACTTC.

This clone has more than one count but fewer than ten. The genes are TRBV5-1 and TRBJ2-7; 9 positions match TRBD1. The CDR3 loop spans 18 amino acids. The J segment lost 0 bases and the V segment lost 0 bases, leaving 10 bases of the junction unmatched. Germline assignment: CDR1 SGHRS and CDR2 YFSETQ. CDR3: CASSLGRTGDFSSYEQYF. The CDR3 DNA reads as TGCGCCAGCAGCTTGGGTCGGACAGGGGATTTTTCCTCCTACGAGCAGTACTTC.

There are a few counts of this clone. The rearrangement links TRBV5-1 to TRBJ2-5; 12 bases match TRBD2. CDR3 length: 18 residues. The ends lost 4 bases at V and 4 bases at J; junction bases unmatched: 14. CDR1 is SGHRS and CDR2 is YFSETQ in the germline V gene. CDR3 sequence: CASSKTSGGLTLAETQYF. CDR3 bases: TGCGCCAGCAGCAAGACTAGCGGGGGACTAACCCTCGCAGAGACCCAGTACTTC. Drawing the rest from reference TRBV5-1 and TRBJ2-5, the complete variable domain is KAGVTQTPRYLIKTRGQQVTLSCSPISGHRSVSWYQQTPGQGLQFLFEYFSETQRNKGNFPGRFSGRQFSNSRSEMNVSTLELGDSALYLCASSKTSGGLTLAETQYFGPGTRLLVL.

The V gene is TRBV27, the J gene TRBJ1-2; 10 bases are shared with TRBD1. The V gene's germline CDR1 is MNHEY and CDR2 SMNVEV (reference sequence). The ends lost 0 bases at V and 6 bases at J; junction bases unmatched: 4. This CDR3 comprises 15 residues. CDR3 loop: CASSLSGQGRNGYTF. CDR3 sequence (DNA): TGTGCCAGCAGTTTATCGGGACAGGGGAGGAATGGCTACACCTTC.

In nucleotides, the CDR3 is TGTGCCAGCAAGGGGACAGGGATCTACGAGCAGTACTTC. It yields the protein CASKGTGIYEQYF. The V and J genes are TRBV6-1 and TRBJ2-7, with 9 bases identical to TRBD1. The CDR3 is 13 amino acids. CDR1 is MNHNS and CDR2 is SASEGT in the germline V gene. The ends lost 7 bases at V and 3 bases at J; junction bases unmatched: 4.

The rearrangement uses TRBV28 and TRBJ1-2; 7 nucleotides agree with TRBD1. J was trimmed by 6 bases and V by 2 bases; bases with no gene match: 3. From germline, CDR1 is MDHEN and CDR2 SYDVKM. The CDR3 has 13 amino acids. The CDR3 sequence is CASSLRTGDGYTF. In DNA form, the CDR3 reads TGTGCCAGCAGTTTAAGGACAGGCGATGGCTACACCTTC.

This chain joins TRBV15 and TRBJ1-1; 7 nucleotides line up with TRBD1. Germline values: CDR1 LNHNV, CDR2 YYDKDF (reference sequence). This CDR3 has 17 amino acids. With V trimmed by 0 bases and J by 2 bases, 9 bases remained unmatched. This CDR3 reads CATSREAGQIRNTEAFF. The DNA of the CDR3 is TGTGCCACCAGCAGAGAGGCGGGACAGATAAGAAACACTGAAGCTTTCTTT.

This clone appeared once. The chain couples TRBV5-6 to TRBJ2-1; TRBD2 agrees at 8 bases. The CDR3 sequence is 17 residues long. Looked up from germline, CDR1 is SGHDT and CDR2 is YYEEEE. V lost 0 bases, J lost 3 bases, and 8 bases stayed unmatched. The CDR3 here is CASSLEGGGPLYNEQFF. The CDR3 DNA is TGTGCCAGCAGCTTGGAGGGCGGGGGGCCCCTCTACAATGAGCAGTTCTTC.

This clone has a single count. V gene TRBV27 combines with J gene TRBJ2-1; maybe TRBD2 (6 bases). The CDR3 has 13 residues. CDR1 and CDR2 (germline): MNHEY, SMNVEV (reference sequence). V lost 6 bases, J lost 12 bases, and 18 bases lay in between. The CDR3 nucleotides read TGTGCCAGCAGACCGGGACTTTTCGGAGGGCAGTTCTTC. Translating gives CASRPGLFGGQFF.

The chain has TRBV9 and TRBJ2-1; D is perhaps TRBD1 (5 bases). CDR3 length equals 15 residues. Germline CDR1 reads SGDLS; CDR2 reads YYNGEE. V lost 0 bases to trimming and J lost 8 bases, with 15 bases between them. The CDR3 DNA is TGTGCCAGCAGCGTAGAGGATTCAAAGGGGTATGAGCAGTTCTTC. This sequence encodes CASSVEDSKGYEQFF.

The chain has TRBV7-9 and TRBJ1-4; a weak D match, TRBD1 (5 bases). Germline V CDR1 and CDR2: SEHNR, FQNEAQ (reference sequence). The CDR3 is 14 residues long. The V and J ends lost 1 base and 6 bases respectively, with 9 bases between them. The CDR3 spells CASSLEGLHEKLFF. As DNA, the CDR3 is TGTGCCAGCAGCTTAGAGGGGTTGCATGAAAAACTGTTTTTT.

V and J are TRBV6-1 and TRBJ1-5; TRBD1 matches 7 bases. The CDR3 spans 17 residues. Germline CDR1 is MNHNS and CDR2 is SASEGT. The J segment lost 0 bases and the V segment lost 0 bases, leaving 5 bases of the junction unmatched. The CDR3 reads CASSEADRANSNQPQHF. Written as DNA, the CDR3 is TGTGCCAGCAGTGAAGCCGACAGGGCGAATAGCAATCAGCCCCAGCATTTT.

J is TRBJ1-3 and V is TRBV29-1; maybe TRBD1 (6 bases). The V end lost 6 bases, the J end lost 4 bases, and 25 bases lay between the germline ends. Looked up from germline, CDR1 is SQVTM and CDR2 is ANQGSEA. There are 17 residues in the CDR3. The CDR3 here is CSVTRVLANRGGNTIYF. The CDR3 DNA sequence: TGCAGCGTCACTCGAGTGCTTGCAAATAGGGGGGGAAACACCATATATTTT.